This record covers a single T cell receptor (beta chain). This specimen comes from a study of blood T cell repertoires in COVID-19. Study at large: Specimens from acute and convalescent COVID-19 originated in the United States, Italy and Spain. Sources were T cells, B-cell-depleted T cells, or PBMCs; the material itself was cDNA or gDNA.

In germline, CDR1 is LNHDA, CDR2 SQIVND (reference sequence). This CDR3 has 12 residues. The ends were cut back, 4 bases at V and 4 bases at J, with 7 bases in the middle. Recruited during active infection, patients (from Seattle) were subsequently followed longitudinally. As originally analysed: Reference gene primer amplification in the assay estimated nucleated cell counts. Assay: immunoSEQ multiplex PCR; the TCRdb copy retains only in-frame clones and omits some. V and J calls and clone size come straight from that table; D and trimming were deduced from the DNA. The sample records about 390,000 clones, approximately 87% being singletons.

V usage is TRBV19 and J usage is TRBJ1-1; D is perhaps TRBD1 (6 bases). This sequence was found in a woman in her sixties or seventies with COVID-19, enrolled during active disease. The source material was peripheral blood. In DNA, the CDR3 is TGTGCCAGTAGTAAAGGGGGCACTGAAGCTTTCTTT. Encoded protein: CASSKGGTEAFF.